The clone carrying this T cell receptor beta chain was recorded only once. Its antigen is unknown. The CDR3 has 14 residues. V lost 4 bases, J lost 4 bases, and 15 bases lay in between. CDR1 and CDR2 from the germline V gene are SGDLS and YYNGEE. The assay ran at deep level. Clones were sequenced by immunoSEQ multiplex PCR, and TCRdb holds only the in-frame ones, with some missing. The data show about 2.2 million clones, 85% to 95% seen once. The record originates from a study of shared clonotypes between healthy human individuals. Terminally differentiated effector memory CD45RA+ cells were excluded from the naive CD8 cells, which were CD45RO-negative and positively selected for CCR7. Study-level points and caveats: Rarefaction showed that sequencing of sorted subsets was incomplete (despite large depth).

Material: naive CD8+ T cells from PBMCs. The sequence derives from a man between 18 and 35 years old in good health. Some clones in this sample may be carry-over from other donors' samples. The J gene is TRBJ2-7, the V gene TRBV9; tentatively, D is TRBD2 (6 bases). The CDR3 nucleotides read TGTGCCAGCAGCCAAGCCGGGACTGCTTACGAGCAGTACTTC. It is translated as CASSQAGTAYEQYF.